The text below deals with one T cell receptor (beta chain). Its antigen is unknown. Treatment here: 15 Gy SBRT to primary tumor, nephrectomy 4 weeks later. The data originate from a study of radiation and T cells in renal cell carcinoma. Whole-study results and caveats: Only small tumor regions of around 1 g were sampled.

TCRdb's copy holds only in-frame clones and misses some; the assay was immunoSEQ multiplex PCR. Here the sample spans around 9,200 clones, about three fifths being singletons. This CDR3 contains 15 residues. Looked up from germline, CDR1 is MDHEN and CDR2 is SYDVKM. V was pared by 5 bases and J by 4 bases, with 4 bases of the junction left unmatched. The chain carries TRBV28 and TRBJ2-1; 11 nucleotides match TRBD2. The origin of this receptor is a man aged 55 to 70 with renal cell carcinoma. The sample consisted of tumor tissue, taken from a patient whose treatment included radiotherapy and nephrectomy. As DNA, the CDR3 is TGTGCCAGCAGTCTCGGGACTAGCGGTTACAATGAGCAGTTCTTC. It specifies CASSLGTSGYNEQFF. The full variable domain, with the rest looked up from reference TRBV28 and TRBJ2-1, is DVKVTQSSRYLVKRTGEKVFLECVQDMDHENMFWYRQDPGLGLRLIYFSYDVKMKEKGDIPEGYSVSREKKERFSLILESASTNQTSMYLCASSLGTSGYNEQFFGPGTRLTVL.